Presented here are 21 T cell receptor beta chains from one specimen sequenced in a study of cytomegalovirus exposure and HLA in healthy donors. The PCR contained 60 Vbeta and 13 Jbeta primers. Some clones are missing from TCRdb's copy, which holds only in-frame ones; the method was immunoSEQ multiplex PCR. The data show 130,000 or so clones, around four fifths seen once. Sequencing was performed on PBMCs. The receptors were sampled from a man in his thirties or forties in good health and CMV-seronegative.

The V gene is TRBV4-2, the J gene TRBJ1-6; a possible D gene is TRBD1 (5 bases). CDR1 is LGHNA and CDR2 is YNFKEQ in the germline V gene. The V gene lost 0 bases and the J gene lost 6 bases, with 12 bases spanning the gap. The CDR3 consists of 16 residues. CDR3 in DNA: TGTGCCAGCAGCCAAGAAGGAGCAGGGCTTAATTCACCCCTCCACTTT. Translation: CASSQEGAGLNSPLHF.

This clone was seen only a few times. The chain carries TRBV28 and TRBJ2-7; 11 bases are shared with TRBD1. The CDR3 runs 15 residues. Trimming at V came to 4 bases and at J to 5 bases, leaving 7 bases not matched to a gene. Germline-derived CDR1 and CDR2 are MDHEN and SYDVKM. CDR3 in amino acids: CASSSGTGGLNEQYF. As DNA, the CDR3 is TGTGCCAGCAGTTCAGGGACAGGGGGATTGAACGAGCAGTACTTC.

The chain's CDR3 is CASSLDRGGDEQFF. CDR3 DNA sequence: TGTGCCAGCAGCTTAGATCGAGGGGGCGATGAGCAGTTCTTC. V is TRBV11-2 and J is TRBJ2-1, with 7 bases that match TRBD1. The CDR3 runs to 14 residues. The V gene end was trimmed by 0 bases and the J gene end by 8 bases; junction bases not matched to a gene: 4. Per germline, CDR1 SGHAT and CDR2 FQNNGV.

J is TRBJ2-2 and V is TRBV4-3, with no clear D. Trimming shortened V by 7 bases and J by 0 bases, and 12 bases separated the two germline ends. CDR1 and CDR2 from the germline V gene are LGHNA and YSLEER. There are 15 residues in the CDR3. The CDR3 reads CASTTQVPNTGELFF. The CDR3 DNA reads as TGCGCCAGCACCACTCAGGTACCGAACACCGGGGAGCTGTTTTTT.

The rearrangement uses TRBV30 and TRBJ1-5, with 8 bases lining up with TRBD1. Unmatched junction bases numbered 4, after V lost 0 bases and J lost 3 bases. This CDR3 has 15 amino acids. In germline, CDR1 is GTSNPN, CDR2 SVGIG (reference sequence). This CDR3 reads CAWSVSGGINQPQHF. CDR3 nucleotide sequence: TGTGCCTGGAGTGTGTCAGGGGGCATCAATCAGCCCCAGCATTTT.

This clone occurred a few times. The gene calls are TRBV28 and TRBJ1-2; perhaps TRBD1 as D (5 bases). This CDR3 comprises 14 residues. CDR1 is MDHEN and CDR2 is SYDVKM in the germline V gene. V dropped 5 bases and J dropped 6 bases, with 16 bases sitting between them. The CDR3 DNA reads TGTGCCAGCAGTCCCCCCCTGGGGGGACATGGCTACACCTTC. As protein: CASSPPLGGHGYTF.

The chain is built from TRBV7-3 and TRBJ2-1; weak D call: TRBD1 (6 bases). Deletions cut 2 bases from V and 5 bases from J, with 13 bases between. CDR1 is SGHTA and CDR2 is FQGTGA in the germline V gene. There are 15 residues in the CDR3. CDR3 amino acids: CASSLRQGPNNEQFF. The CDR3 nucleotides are TGTGCCAGCAGCTTACGGCAGGGGCCCAACAATGAGCAGTTCTTC.

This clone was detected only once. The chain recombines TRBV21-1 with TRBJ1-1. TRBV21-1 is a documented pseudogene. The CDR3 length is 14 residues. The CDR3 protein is CASSAGGGQAEAFF. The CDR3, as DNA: TGTGCCAGCAGCGCGGGGGGGGGACAGGCGGAAGCTTTCTTT.

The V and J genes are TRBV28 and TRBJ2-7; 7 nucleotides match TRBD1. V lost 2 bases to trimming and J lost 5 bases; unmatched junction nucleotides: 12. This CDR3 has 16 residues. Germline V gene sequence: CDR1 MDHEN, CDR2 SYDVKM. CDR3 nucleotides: TGTGCCAGCAGTTTAGGGTGGTCTTCAACAGGGGACGAGCAGTACTTC. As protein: CASSLGWSSTGDEQYF. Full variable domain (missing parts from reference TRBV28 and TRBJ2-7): DVKVTQSSRYLVKRTGEKVFLECVQDMDHENMFWYRQDPGLGLRLIYFSYDVKMKEKGDIPEGYSVSREKKERFSLILESASTNQTSMYLCASSLGWSSTGDEQYFGPGTRLTVT.

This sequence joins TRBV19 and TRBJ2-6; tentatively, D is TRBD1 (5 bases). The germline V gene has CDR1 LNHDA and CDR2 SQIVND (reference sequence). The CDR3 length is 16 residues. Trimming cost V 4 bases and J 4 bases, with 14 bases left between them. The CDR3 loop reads CASSNPQGTGANVLTF. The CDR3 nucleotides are TGTGCCAGTAGTAATCCGCAGGGAACCGGGGCCAACGTCCTGACTTTC.

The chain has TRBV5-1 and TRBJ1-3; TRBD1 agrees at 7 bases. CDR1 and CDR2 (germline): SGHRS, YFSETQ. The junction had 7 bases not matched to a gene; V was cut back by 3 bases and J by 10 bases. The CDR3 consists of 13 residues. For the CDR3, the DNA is TGCGCCAGCAGCTCGGATCCCAGGGGGACCATATATTTT. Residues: CASSSDPRGTIYF. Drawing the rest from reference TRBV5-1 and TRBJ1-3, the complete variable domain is KAGVTQTPRYLIKTRGQQVTLSCSPISGHRSVSWYQQTPGQGLQFLFEYFSETQRNKGNFPGRFSGRQFSNSRSEMNVSTLELGDSALYLCASSSDPRGTIYFGEGSWLTVV.

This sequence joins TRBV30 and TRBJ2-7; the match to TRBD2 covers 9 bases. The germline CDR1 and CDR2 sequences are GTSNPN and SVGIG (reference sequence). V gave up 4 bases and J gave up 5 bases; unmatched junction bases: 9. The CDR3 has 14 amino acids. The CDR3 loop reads CAWNRGLALNEQYF. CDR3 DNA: TGTGCCTGGAATCGGGGACTAGCTTTAAACGAGCAGTACTTC.

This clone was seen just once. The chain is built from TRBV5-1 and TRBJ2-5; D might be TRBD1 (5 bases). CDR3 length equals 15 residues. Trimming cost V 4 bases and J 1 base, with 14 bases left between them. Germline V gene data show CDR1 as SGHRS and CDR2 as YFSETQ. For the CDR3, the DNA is TGCGCCAGCAGCATATTATCTGGGGCCCAAGAGACCCAGTACTTC. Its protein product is CASSILSGAQETQYF.

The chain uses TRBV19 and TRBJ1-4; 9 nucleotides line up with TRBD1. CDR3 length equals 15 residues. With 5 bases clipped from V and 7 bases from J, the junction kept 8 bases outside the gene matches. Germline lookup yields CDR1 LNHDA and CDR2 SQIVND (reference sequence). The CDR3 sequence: CASSAPGQGAEKLFF. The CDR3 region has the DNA TGTGCCAGTAGTGCACCGGGACAGGGTGCTGAAAAACTGTTTTTT.

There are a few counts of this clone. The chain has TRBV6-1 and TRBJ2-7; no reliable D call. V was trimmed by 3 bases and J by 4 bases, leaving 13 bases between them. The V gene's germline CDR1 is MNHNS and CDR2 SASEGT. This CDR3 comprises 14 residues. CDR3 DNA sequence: TGTGCCAGCAGTGAGTGGAGCGTTGGGTACGAGCAGTACTTC. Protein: CASSEWSVGYEQYF.

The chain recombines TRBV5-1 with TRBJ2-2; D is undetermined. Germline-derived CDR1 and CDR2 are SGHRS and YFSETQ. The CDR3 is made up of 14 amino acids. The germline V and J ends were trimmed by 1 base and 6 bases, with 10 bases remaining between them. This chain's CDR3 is CASSLIPSAGELFF. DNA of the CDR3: TGCGCCAGCAGCTTGATCCCTAGTGCCGGGGAGCTGTTTTTT.

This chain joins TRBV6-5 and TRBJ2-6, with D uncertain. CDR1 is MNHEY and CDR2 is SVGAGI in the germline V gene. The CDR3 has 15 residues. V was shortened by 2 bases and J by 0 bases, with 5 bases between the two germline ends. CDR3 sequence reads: CASSYRVSGANVLTF. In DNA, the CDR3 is TGTGCCAGCAGTTACCGAGTCTCTGGGGCCAACGTCCTGACTTTC.

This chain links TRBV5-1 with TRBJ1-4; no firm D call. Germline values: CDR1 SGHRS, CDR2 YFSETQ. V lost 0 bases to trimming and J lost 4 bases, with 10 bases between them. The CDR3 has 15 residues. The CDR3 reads CASSLVGYDNEKLFF. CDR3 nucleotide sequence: TGCGCCAGCAGCTTGGTCGGGTATGATAATGAAAAACTGTTTTTT.

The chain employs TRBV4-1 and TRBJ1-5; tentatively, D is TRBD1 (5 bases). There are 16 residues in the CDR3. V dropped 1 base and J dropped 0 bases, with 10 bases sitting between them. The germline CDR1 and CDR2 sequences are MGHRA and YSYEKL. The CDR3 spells CASSQVQTGSNQPQHF. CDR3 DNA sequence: TGCGCCAGCAGCCAAGTACAAACAGGTAGCAATCAGCCCCAGCATTTT.

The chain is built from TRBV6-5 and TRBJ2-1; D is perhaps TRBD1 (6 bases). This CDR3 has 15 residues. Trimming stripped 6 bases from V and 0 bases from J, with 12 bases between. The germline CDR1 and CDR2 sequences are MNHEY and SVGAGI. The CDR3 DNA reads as TGTGCCAGCAGCCCCGGACAGAGCTCCTACAATGAGCAGTTCTTC. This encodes CASSPGQSSYNEQFF.

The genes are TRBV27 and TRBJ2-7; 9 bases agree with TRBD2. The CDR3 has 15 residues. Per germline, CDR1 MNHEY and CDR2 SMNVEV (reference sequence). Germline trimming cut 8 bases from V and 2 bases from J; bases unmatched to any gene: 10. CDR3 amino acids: CASATTREGTYEQYF. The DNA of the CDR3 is TGTGCCAGCGCAACCACGCGGGAGGGAACCTACGAGCAGTACTTC.